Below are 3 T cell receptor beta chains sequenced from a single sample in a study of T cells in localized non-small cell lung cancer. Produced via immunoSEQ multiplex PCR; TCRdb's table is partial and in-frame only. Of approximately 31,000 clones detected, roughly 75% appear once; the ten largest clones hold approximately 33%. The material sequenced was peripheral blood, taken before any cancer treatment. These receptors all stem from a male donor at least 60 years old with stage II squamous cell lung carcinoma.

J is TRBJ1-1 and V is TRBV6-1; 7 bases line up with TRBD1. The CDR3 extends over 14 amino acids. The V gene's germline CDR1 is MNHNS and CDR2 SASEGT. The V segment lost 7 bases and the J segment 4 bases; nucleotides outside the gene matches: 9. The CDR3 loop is CASIRREGATEAFF. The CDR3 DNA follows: TGTGCCAGCATTCGGAGGGAGGGGGCCACTGAAGCTTTCTTT.

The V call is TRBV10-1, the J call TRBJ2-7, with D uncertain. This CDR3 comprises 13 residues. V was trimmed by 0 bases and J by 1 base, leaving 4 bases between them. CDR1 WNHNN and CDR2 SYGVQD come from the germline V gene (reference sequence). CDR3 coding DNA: TGCGCCAGCAGTGAGTCCCTATCCTACGAGCAGTACTTC. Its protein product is CASSESLSYEQYF.

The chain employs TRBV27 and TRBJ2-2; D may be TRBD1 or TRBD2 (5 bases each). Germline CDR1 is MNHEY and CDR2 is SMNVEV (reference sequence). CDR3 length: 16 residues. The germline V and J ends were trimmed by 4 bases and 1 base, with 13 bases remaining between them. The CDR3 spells CASSSMGRKNTGELFF. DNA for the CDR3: TGTGCCAGCAGTTCCATGGGACGTAAGAACACCGGGGAGCTGTTTTTT.